This TCR beta chain was captured in a study of cytomegalovirus exposure and HLA in healthy donors. Background on the study: Later, an analysis reported that the roughly 120 validation repertoires had used the same platform as the approximately 690 first-cohort repertoires.

Study-wide results and limits: A few CMV-associated chains were confirmed in vitro to be specific for CMV antigens.

This CDR3 has 12 amino acids. Germline CDR1 SGDLS, CDR2 YYNGEE. Trimming left V 0 bases short and J 5 bases short, with 2 bases between. With regard to this clone: Its target is unknown.

Assay used: immunoSEQ multiplex PCR; TCRdb lists only in-frame clones, some missing. The table shows fewer than 60,000 clones, with 89% occurring only once. The clonotype comes from a woman aged 18-29 years in good health and CMV-seronegative. The rearrangement joins TRBV9 to TRBJ2-2; D not resolved. The sequenced material came from PBMCs. CDR3 bases: TGTGCCAGCAGCGTAGCGACCGGGGAGCTGTTTTTT. As protein: CASSVATGELFF.